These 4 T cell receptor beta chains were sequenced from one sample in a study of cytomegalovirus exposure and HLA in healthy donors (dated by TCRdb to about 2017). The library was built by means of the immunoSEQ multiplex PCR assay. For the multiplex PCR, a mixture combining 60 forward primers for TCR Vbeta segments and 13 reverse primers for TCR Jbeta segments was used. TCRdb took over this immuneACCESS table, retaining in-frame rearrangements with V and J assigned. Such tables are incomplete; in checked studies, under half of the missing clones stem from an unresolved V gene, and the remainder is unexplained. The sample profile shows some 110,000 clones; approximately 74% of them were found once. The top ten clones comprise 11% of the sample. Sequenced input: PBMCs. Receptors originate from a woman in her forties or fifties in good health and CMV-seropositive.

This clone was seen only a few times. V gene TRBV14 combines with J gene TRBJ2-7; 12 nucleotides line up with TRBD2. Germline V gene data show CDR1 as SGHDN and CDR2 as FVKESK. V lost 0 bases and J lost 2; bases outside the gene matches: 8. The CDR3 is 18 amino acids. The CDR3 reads CASSQEGQLAGGPYEQYF. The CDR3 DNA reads TGTGCCAGCAGCCAAGAAGGTCAGCTAGCGGGAGGGCCCTACGAGCAGTACTTC. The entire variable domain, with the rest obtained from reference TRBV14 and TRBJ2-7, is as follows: EAGVTQFPSHSVIEKGQTVTLRCDPISGHDNLYWYRRVMGKEIKFLLHFVKESKQDESGMPNNRFLAERTGGTYSTLKVQPAELEDSGVYFCASSQEGQLAGGPYEQYFGPGTRLTVT.

The CDR3 region is CASTRSGARPYNEQFF. The CDR3 DNA follows: TGTGCCAGTACCCGTTCGGGAGCGAGGCCCTACAATGAGCAGTTCTTC. This rearrangement joins TRBV19 to TRBJ2-1, with a possible D match to TRBD2 (6 bases). Germline CDR1 is LNHDA and CDR2 is SQIVND (reference sequence). Trimming took 7 bases from V and 2 from J, leaving 18 bases between them. The CDR3 has 16 amino acids.

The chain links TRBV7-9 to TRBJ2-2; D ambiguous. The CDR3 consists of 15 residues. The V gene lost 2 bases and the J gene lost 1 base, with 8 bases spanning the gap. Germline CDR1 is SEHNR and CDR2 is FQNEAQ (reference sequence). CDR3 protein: CASSLLSGNTGELFF. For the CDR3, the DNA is TGTGCCAGCAGCTTATTATCAGGGAACACCGGGGAGCTGTTTTTT.

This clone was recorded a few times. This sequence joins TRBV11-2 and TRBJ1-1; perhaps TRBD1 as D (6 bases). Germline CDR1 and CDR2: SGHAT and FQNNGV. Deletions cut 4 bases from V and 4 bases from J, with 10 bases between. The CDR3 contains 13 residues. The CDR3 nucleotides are TGTGCCAGCAGCTCACAGGGCCGCACTGAAGCTTTCTTT. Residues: CASSSQGRTEAFF.